Shown below are 16 T cell receptor beta chains from a single sample sequenced in a study of blood T cells in healthy people across ages. Primed by a sample-barcoded 5' primer and a J-beta primer mix, a second PCR proceeded for roughly 6 to 12 cycles. Each CDR3 protein is one row after TCRdb ran MiXCR on the 5' RACE reads. Here the sample spans roughly 680,000 distinct CDR3 sequences, roughly 21% being singletons. Sequences were obtained from blood. These receptors all come from a man aged 65-85 years in good health.

The sample holds many counts of this clonotype. V gene TRBV3-1 combines with J gene TRBJ2-5; D unclear. The V end lost 1 base, the J end lost 3 bases, and 9 bases lay between the germline ends. CDR3 length equals 14 residues. The germline gives CDR1 LGHDT, CDR2 YNNKEL (reference sequence). This chain's CDR3 is CASSQVAVKETQYF. For the CDR3, the DNA is TGTGCCAGCAGCCAAGTCGCAGTGAAAGAGACCCAGTACTTC.

The chain links TRBV2 to TRBJ2-5, with a possible D match to TRBD1 (5 bases). V lost 4 bases and J lost 3, with 6 bases in between. Germline assignment: CDR1 SNHLY and CDR2 FYNNEI. This CDR3 has 12 residues. Written as DNA, the CDR3 is TGTGCCAGCAGTGTACAGGAAGAGACCCAGTACTTC. Encoded protein: CASSVQEETQYF.

This clonotype was seen only a few times. The V call is TRBV5-1, the J call TRBJ2-1; 7 bases match TRBD1. The CDR3 is 15 amino acids. V gave up 3 bases and J gave up 1 base; unmatched junction bases: 4. Germline V gene data show CDR1 as SGHRS and CDR2 as YFSETQ. In nucleotides, the CDR3 is TGCGCCAGCAGCTCAACAGGGGTGTCCTACAATGAGCAGTTCTTC. This sequence encodes CASSSTGVSYNEQFF.

This clonotype was seen more than once but under ten times. The chain carries TRBV2 and TRBJ2-5, with a weak D call TRBD1 (5 bases). The J call may be in error: the DNA end matches TRBJ2-7 better. Germline V CDR1 and CDR2: SNHLY, FYNNEI. This CDR3 has 14 amino acids. CDR3 sequence reads: CASSELQGLHEQYF. The DNA for the CDR3 is TGTGCCAGCAGTGAACTTCAGGGTCTGCACGAGCAGTACTTC.

Only a few counts were recorded for this clonotype. The CDR3 loop is CASRKTSSDEQFF. The CDR3 DNA is TGTGCCAGCAGAAAGACTAGTTCGGATGAGCAGTTCTTC. The chain recombines TRBV14 with TRBJ2-1; a weak D match, TRBD2 (6 bases). Germline-derived CDR1 and CDR2 are SGHDN and FVKESK. The length of the CDR3 is 13 residues. V was clipped by 6 bases and J by 8 bases, with 14 bases between them. Combining the CDR3 with reference TRBV14 and TRBJ2-1 gives the whole variable domain EAGVTQFPSHSVIEKGQTVTLRCDPISGHDNLYWYRRVMGKEIKFLLHFVKESKQDESGMPNNRFLAERTGGTYSTLKVQPAELEDSGVYFCASRKTSSDEQFFGPGTRLTVL.

Concerning this clonotype: The conserved phenylalanine or tryptophan normally closing the CDR3 is absent here, so this likely arose from a read error. The chain carries TRBV20-1 and TRBJ2-5; tentative D call: TRBD2 (5 bases). The J call is uncertain, as TRBJ2-1 better fits the DNA end. Germline CDR1 is DFQATT and CDR2 is SNEGSKA (reference sequence). The CDR3 is made up of 15 amino acids. CDR3 protein: CSARDLSRAYNEQFL. Here the CDR3 DNA reads TGCAGTGCTAGGGATCTCTCGCGGGCCTACAATGAGCAGTTCCTC.

In regard to this clonotype: One end of the junction fails to match germline, which may point to a read error. V and J are TRBV20-1 and TRBJ1-4, with a tentative D call TRBD1 (6 bases). CDR1 is DFQATT and CDR2 is SNEGSKA in the germline V gene (reference sequence). CDR3 length equals 14 residues. The CDR3: CSASDRQAGEKLVF. The CDR3 DNA sequence: TGCAGTGCTAGTGACCGACAGGCGGGGGAAAAACTGGTTTTT.

The chain links TRBV12-3 or TRBV12-4 to TRBJ1-4, with a possible D match to TRBD1 (6 bases). V lost 5 bases, J lost 8 bases, and 18 bases lay in between. There are 15 residues in the CDR3. The CDR3 sequence: CASSPHRADREKLFF. The CDR3 DNA follows: TGTGCCAGCAGTCCTCACAGGGCGGATCGGGAAAAACTGTTTTTT.

Only a few counts were recorded for this clonotype. J is TRBJ1-1 and V is TRBV24-1, with D uncertain. The CDR3 extends over 13 amino acids. Germline V gives CDR1 KGHDR, CDR2 SFDVKD. The germline V and J ends were trimmed by 9 bases and 2 bases, with 12 bases remaining between them. The CDR3 DNA follows: TGTGCCACCCGCCGGGAACAAAACACTGAAGCTTTCTTT. Residues: CATRREQNTEAFF.

This clonotype was seen a single time. The chain uses TRBV6-1 and TRBJ2-5, with D possibly matching TRBD2 (5 bases). This CDR3 has 14 residues. Trimming pared 1 base from V and 5 bases from J, leaving 11 bases between. CDR1 and CDR2 from the germline V gene are MNHNS and SASEGT. This CDR3 is CASSEGVLGETQYF. The DNA of the CDR3 is TGTGCCAGCAGTGAAGGGGTACTAGGGGAGACCCAGTACTTC.

To note about this clonotype: One end of the junction fails to match germline, which may point to a read error. The chain recombines TRBV19 with TRBJ1-5, with a possible D match to TRBD1 (6 bases). The CDR3 has 13 residues. Per germline, CDR1 LNHDA and CDR2 SQIVND (reference sequence). CDR3: CASNPQGGQPQHF. CDR3 DNA: TGTGCCAGTAACCCACAGGGCGGTCAGCCCCAGCACTTT.

This clonotype was found a few times. The chain recombines TRBV2 with TRBJ2-6; D is unresolved. The V and J ends lost 0 bases and 0 bases respectively, with 6 bases between them. The CDR3 is 16 residues long. The germline V gene has CDR1 SNHLY and CDR2 FYNNEI. CDR3 nucleotides: TGTGCCAGCAGTGAAGCCTTCGCCTCTGGGGCCAACGTCCTGACTTTC. It translates to CASSEAFASGANVLTF.

In this sample, this clonotype turned up a few times. The V gene is TRBV29-1, the J gene TRBJ2-2; 7 bases align to TRBD1. J lost 5 bases, V lost 7 bases, and 4 bases had no gene match. The CDR3 is made up of 12 amino acids. CDR1 and CDR2 (germline): SQVTM, ANQGSEA. CDR3 in DNA: TGCAGCGCCACACAGGGGACCGGGGAGCTGTTTTTT. This encodes CSATQGTGELFF.

V usage is TRBV11-2 and J usage is TRBJ2-2, with D perhaps matching TRBD2 (7 bases). V was clipped by 1 base and J by 4 bases, with 16 bases between them. The CDR3 runs to 17 residues. Germline V gene lookup returns CDR1 SGHAT and CDR2 FQNNGV. CDR3 residues: CASSLGGGSQFTGELFF. The CDR3 bases are TGTGCCAGCAGCTTAGGGGGGGGCTCACAGTTCACCGGGGAGCTGTTTTTT. The variable domain in full, completed from reference TRBV11-2 and TRBJ2-2, reads EAGVAQSPRYKIIEKRQSVAFWCNPISGHATLYWYQQILGQGPKLLIQFQNNGVVDDSQLPKDRFSAERLKGVDSTLKIQPAKLEDSAVYLCASSLGGGSQFTGELFFGEGSRLTVL.

This clonotype was seen only a few times. This chain joins TRBV20-1 and TRBJ2-3; D possibly corresponds to TRBD2 (5 bases). CDR1 and CDR2 (germline): DFQATT, SNEGSKA (reference sequence). The CDR3 spans 12 residues. The V gene lost 5 bases and the J gene lost 6 bases, with 12 bases spanning the gap. The DNA for the CDR3 is TGCAGTGCTCCTGGGTCTAGCGATACGCAGTATTTT. Amino acid sequence: CSAPGSSDTQYF.

The chain carries TRBV6-6 and TRBJ2-7; TRBD1 aligns across 9 bases. CDR3 size: 13 residues. CDR1 MNHNY and CDR2 SVGAGI come from the germline V gene (reference sequence). V lost 8 bases to trimming and J lost 6 bases; unmatched junction nucleotides: 8. In DNA form, the CDR3 reads TGTGCCAGCGAGAGGACAGGGGAGATCGAGCAGTACTTC. Translation gives CASERTGEIEQYF.